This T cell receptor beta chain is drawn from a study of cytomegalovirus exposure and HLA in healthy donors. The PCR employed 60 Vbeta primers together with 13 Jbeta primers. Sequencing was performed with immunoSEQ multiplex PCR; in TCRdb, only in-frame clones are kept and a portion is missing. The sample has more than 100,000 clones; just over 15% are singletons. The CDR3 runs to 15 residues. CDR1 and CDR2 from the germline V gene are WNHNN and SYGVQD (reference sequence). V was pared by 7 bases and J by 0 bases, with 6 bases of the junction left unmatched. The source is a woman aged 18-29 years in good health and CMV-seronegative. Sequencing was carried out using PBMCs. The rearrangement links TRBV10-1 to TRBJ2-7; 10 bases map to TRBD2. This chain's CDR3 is CASTLGLADSYEQYF. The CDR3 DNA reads TGCGCCAGCACCCTAGGACTAGCGGACTCCTACGAGCAGTACTTC.